These 21 T cell receptor beta chains came from one sample sequenced in a study of control samples from healthy donors and cancer patients. Sequencing used immunoSEQ multiplex PCR; TCRdb keeps in-frame clones, though not all of them. Here the sample spans about 85,000 clones, about 88% being singletons. Sequenced: blood. All receptors come from an older woman in good health.

J is TRBJ1-5 and V is TRBV28; the D gene is possibly TRBD1 (5 bases). This CDR3 is 15 amino acids long. Germline V CDR1 and CDR2: MDHEN, SYDVKM. V lost 7 bases and J lost 2, with 15 bases in between. For the CDR3, the DNA is TGTGCCAGCACTCTATCGAGGGGCGGCAATCAGCCCCAGCATTTT. Translation: CASTLSRGGNQPQHF.

This chain links TRBV11-3 with TRBJ2-1; D gene uncertain. V was shortened by 7 bases and J by 4 bases, with 14 bases between the two germline ends. The V gene's germline CDR1 is SGHNT and CDR2 YENEEA. The CDR3 is made up of 14 amino acids. CDR3: CASTIEAGYNEQFF. CDR3 DNA: TGTGCCAGCACAATTGAGGCAGGTTACAATGAGCAGTTCTTC.

The chain uses TRBV6-2 or TRBV6-3 and TRBJ2-7, with D possibly matching TRBD2 (6 bases). The CDR3 runs 14 residues. Germline V gene lookup returns CDR1 MNHEY and CDR2 SVGEGT. V lost 5 bases and J 5 bases, leaving 16 bases between the germline ends. CDR3 sequence: CASSALGGPHEQYF. CDR3 DNA sequence: TGTGCCAGCAGTGCCCTGGGAGGTCCCCACGAGCAGTACTTC.

J is TRBJ1-2 and V is TRBV27; 7 positions match TRBD1. The CDR3 consists of 16 residues. Germline-derived CDR1 and CDR2 are MNHEY and SMNVEV (reference sequence). V shed 6 bases, J shed 2 bases, and the junction held 12 bases outside the gene matches. This CDR3 is CASSLTSGTVNYGYTF. Here the CDR3 DNA reads TGTGCCAGCAGCCTAACTTCCGGGACAGTGAACTATGGCTACACCTTC.

The CDR3 nucleotides are TGTGCCAGTAGTATAGGACCGGGACAGGGGACCTACGAGCAGTACTTC. It yields the protein CASSIGPGQGTYEQYF. The chain recombines TRBV19 with TRBJ2-7, with 10 nucleotides matching TRBD1. The CDR3 is 16 amino acids. CDR1 and CDR2 (germline): LNHDA, SQIVND (reference sequence). V was clipped by 1 base and J by 2 bases; unmatched bases: 5.

This clone has a handful of counts. Written as DNA, the CDR3 is TGTGCCAGCAGCAAAGTGGCTAGCGGTCCCACAGATACGCAGTATTTT. Protein: CASSKVASGPTDTQYF. The rearrangement uses TRBV21-1 and TRBJ2-3; the listed D gene, TRBD2, was not tested against the DNA. TRBV21-1 represents a pseudogene. The CDR3 has 16 amino acids.

The chain joins TRBV5-1 to TRBJ2-3, with D unclear. V was trimmed by 5 bases and J by 8 bases, leaving 18 bases between them. The CDR3 runs 14 residues. Germline V gene sequence: CDR1 SGHRS, CDR2 YFSETQ. CDR3 region: CASRTTGSVATQYF. The CDR3 coding sequence is TGCGCCAGCAGAACTACCGGCAGTGTAGCTACGCAGTATTTT.

The chain carries TRBV18 and TRBJ1-1, with 7 nucleotides matching TRBD1. The CDR3 covers 15 residues. Losses at the gene ends were 4 bases for V and 3 bases for J; bases not matched to a gene: 8. Germline V gene data show CDR1 as KGHSH and CDR2 as LQKENI. The CDR3 protein is CASSRTGVSDTEAFF. CDR3 nucleotide sequence: TGTGCCAGCTCACGTACAGGGGTTTCCGACACTGAAGCTTTCTTT.

The chain joins TRBV29-1 to TRBJ2-2, with TRBD1 as a possible D gene (6 bases). This CDR3 has 13 amino acids. With 6 bases removed from V and 2 bases from J, the gap between germline ends came to 10 bases. Germline loops: CDR1 SQVTM, CDR2 ANQGSEA. The CDR3 region has the DNA TGCAGCGTCGGACAGTTCAACACCGGGGAGCTGTTTTTT. Protein sequence: CSVGQFNTGELFF.

V and J are TRBV5-1 and TRBJ1-1; tentatively, D is TRBD1 (6 bases). The V end was cut by 0 bases, the J end by 4 bases, with 10 bases between. The CDR3 spans 14 residues. From germline, CDR1 is SGHRS and CDR2 YFSETQ. The CDR3 DNA sequence: TGCGCCAGCAGCTTGGAGGCAGGGGTCACTGAAGCTTTCTTT. This encodes CASSLEAGVTEAFF.

The rearrangement joins TRBV6-2 or TRBV6-3 to TRBJ1-4; D may be TRBD1 (5 bases). The CDR3 contains 12 residues. The V gene's germline CDR1 is MNHEY and CDR2 SVGEGT. V lost 6 bases and J 8 bases, leaving 10 bases between the germline ends. The CDR3, as DNA: TGTGCCAGCAGCCACCCAGGGGAAAAACTGTTTTTT. As protein: CASSHPGEKLFF.

This chain links TRBV21-1 with TRBJ1-5. TRBV21-1 counts as a pseudogene. This CDR3 has 19 residues. In nucleotides, the CDR3 is TGTGCCAGCAGCTATGGGGAGAAGGGGACGGACTATAGCAATCAGCCCCAGCATTTT. Translating it yields CASSYGEKGTDYSNQPQHF.

This chain uses TRBV9 with TRBJ1-4; TRBD1 aligns across 9 bases. J lost 4 bases, V lost 4 bases, and 5 bases had no gene match. CDR1 SGDLS and CDR2 YYNGEE come from the germline V gene. CDR3 length: 15 amino acids. The CDR3 sequence is CASSTTGGNNEKLFF. In DNA, the CDR3 is TGTGCCAGCAGCACAACAGGGGGCAATAATGAAAAACTGTTTTTT.

V is TRBV5-4 and J is TRBJ1-2; D remains unclear. CDR1 SGHNT and CDR2 YYREEE come from the germline V gene (reference sequence). The CDR3 is 15 amino acids. V lost 0 bases and J 2 bases, leaving 11 bases between the germline ends. CDR3 amino acids: CASSLARTYNYGYTF. The CDR3 DNA reads TGTGCCAGCAGCTTGGCCCGGACTTACAACTATGGCTACACCTTC.

By sample share, this clone is medium-sized. The chain joins TRBV7-8 to TRBJ2-7; tentatively, D is TRBD1 or TRBD2 (5 bases each). The CDR3 extends over 13 amino acids. The germline CDR1 and CDR2 sequences are SGHVS and FQNEAQ. V was cut by 5 bases and J by 7 bases, with 15 bases left in between. The CDR3: CASSPGTFSEQYF. The CDR3 coding sequence is TGTGCCAGCAGCCCAGGGACCTTCTCGGAGCAGTACTTC.

The chain links TRBV5-4 to TRBJ2-1, with D perhaps given as TRBD1 or TRBD2 (7 bases each). Trimming stripped 7 bases from V and 8 bases from J, with 19 bases between. Germline V gene data show CDR1 as SGHNT and CDR2 as YYREEE (reference sequence). This CDR3 spans 14 amino acids. CDR3 DNA: TGTGCCAGCGGCACGGGGGGACAGAACCATGAGCAGTTCTTC. As protein: CASGTGGQNHEQFF.

This clone has only a few counts. This chain uses TRBV12-3 or TRBV12-4 with TRBJ2-1, with D maybe TRBD1 (6 bases). The CDR3 length is 13 residues. With 4 bases removed from V and 7 bases from J, the gap between germline ends came to 11 bases. This CDR3 is CASSSTGRNEQFF. The DNA for the CDR3 is TGTGCCAGCAGTTCTACAGGGCGTAATGAGCAGTTCTTC.

The chain employs TRBV5-4 and TRBJ2-3, with 8 bases aligning to TRBD2. Germline V gene lookup returns CDR1 SGHNT and CDR2 YYREEE (reference sequence). Losses at the gene ends were 4 bases for V and 2 bases for J; bases not matched to a gene: 9. There are 16 residues in the CDR3. The CDR3 sequence is CASSPKRESFTDTQYF. The CDR3 DNA reads TGTGCCAGCAGCCCGAAGCGGGAGTCCTTCACAGATACGCAGTATTTT.

V is TRBV30 and J is TRBJ1-2; a weak D match, TRBD1 (5 bases). The germline CDR1 and CDR2 sequences are GTSNPN and SVGIG (reference sequence). V lost 5 bases, J lost 2 bases, and 15 bases lay in between. CDR3 size: 14 residues. CDR3 bases: TGTGCCTGGTCCCCAGGGTCGGGGAACTATGGCTACACCTTC. It encodes CAWSPGSGNYGYTF.

The V gene is TRBV6-4, the J gene TRBJ1-2; 7 nucleotides line up with TRBD1. The CDR3 is 15 amino acids. The ends lost 3 bases at V and 4 bases at J; junction bases unmatched: 8. Germline V gene data show CDR1 as MRHNA and CDR2 as SNTAGT. CDR3 region: CASSETGQLLYGYTF. The CDR3 region has the DNA TGTGCCAGCAGTGAAACGGGACAGCTCCTCTATGGCTACACCTTC.

The rearrangement uses TRBV27 and TRBJ1-1, with D possibly matching TRBD1 (5 bases). CDR3 size: 15 residues. V was pared by 8 bases and J by 0 bases, with 16 bases between. Germline assignment: CDR1 MNHEY and CDR2 SMNVEV (reference sequence). CDR3 coding DNA: TGTGCCAGCGCCTCCGGGGCATTACTGAACACTGAAGCTTTCTTT. Translating gives CASASGALLNTEAFF.